This T cell receptor (beta chain) is from a study of blood T cell repertoires in COVID-19. The table lists this clone with a count of one. Only in-frame clones appear in the TCRdb table, and some are missing; sequencing was by immunoSEQ multiplex PCR. There are hundreds of thousands of clones in the sample; roughly 76% occur only once, and 6% to 8% lies in the top ten. From germline, CDR1 is SGHTA and CDR2 FQGNSA. The CDR3 covers 14 residues. Trimming pared 2 bases from V and 6 bases from J, leaving 10 bases between. The sequence came from a woman at least 80 years old with COVID-19, enrolled during active disease. The sequenced sample was peripheral blood. This chain connects TRBV7-2 to TRBJ2-2; unclear D gene. The CDR3 spells CASSLSVAAGELFF. The CDR3 region has the DNA TGTGCCAGCAGCTTAAGTGTGGCAGCCGGGGAGCTGTTTTTT.